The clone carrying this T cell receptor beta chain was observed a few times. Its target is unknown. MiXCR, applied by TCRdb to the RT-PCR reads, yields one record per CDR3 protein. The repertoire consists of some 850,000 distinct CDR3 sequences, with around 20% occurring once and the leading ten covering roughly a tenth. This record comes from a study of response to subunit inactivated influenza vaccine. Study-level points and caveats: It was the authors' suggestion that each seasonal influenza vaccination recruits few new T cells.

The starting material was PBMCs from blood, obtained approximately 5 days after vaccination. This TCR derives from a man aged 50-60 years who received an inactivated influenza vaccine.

The DNA of the CDR3 is TGCGCCAGCAGCCAAGAATTCGGGCAGACAAATTCACCCCTCCACTTT. This codes for CASSQEFGQTNSPLHF. This chain links TRBV4-3 with TRBJ1-6; D gene ambiguous. This CDR3 has 16 amino acids. Germline assignment: CDR1 LGHNA and CDR2 YSLEER. V lost 0 bases to trimming and J lost 7 bases, with 13 bases between them.